These 8 T cell receptor beta chains share one sample of origin, sequenced in a study of OX40 agonist ivuxolimab in advanced cancers. TCRdb's table, derived via immunoSEQ multiplex PCR, lists solely in-frame clones and lacks some. The data show tens of thousands of clones, about 87% seen once. Specimen: CD4+ or CD8+ T cells sorted from blood, collected in a trial of the OX40 agonist ivuxolimab. These receptor sequences come from an adult with an advanced solid tumor such as melanoma, head and neck, liver or kidney cancer.

The V call is TRBV7-9, the J call TRBJ2-3; 7 bases agree with TRBD2. CDR1 SEHNR and CDR2 FQNEAQ come from the germline V gene (reference sequence). V lost 5 bases and J lost 1; bases outside the gene matches: 12. The CDR3 is made up of 17 amino acids. The DNA of the CDR3 is TGTGCCAGCAGCAGACGCGGGGGATTAGGGCGCACAGATACGCAGTATTTT. Its translation is CASSRRGGLGRTDTQYF.

The gene calls are TRBV29-1 and TRBJ1-1, with D possibly TRBD1 on 6 matching bases. Trimming pared 6 bases from V and 1 base from J, leaving 12 bases between. This CDR3 is built from 13 residues. CDR1 SQVTM and CDR2 ANQGSEA come from the germline V gene. The CDR3 DNA sequence: TGCAGCGTCGCGGACAGCCCGAACACTGAAGCTTTCTTT. This gives the protein CSVADSPNTEAFF.

This chain joins TRBV7-2 and TRBJ1-1; TRBD1 matches 8 bases. Trimming cost V 5 bases and J 2 bases; bases outside gene matches: 4. The germline CDR1 and CDR2 sequences are SGHTA and FQGNSA. This CDR3 is built from 14 residues. CDR3 in DNA: TGTGCCAGCAGCATTGGACAGGGTAACACTGAAGCTTTCTTT. It yields the protein CASSIGQGNTEAFF.

The chain employs TRBV11-3 and TRBJ2-4; weak D call: TRBD2 (5 bases). This CDR3 has 15 amino acids. V shed 3 bases and J shed 0 bases, with 9 bases lying between them. Germline-derived CDR1 and CDR2 are SGHNT and YENEEA. CDR3 amino acids: CASSLDAGAKNIQYF. The CDR3 nucleotides are TGTGCCAGCAGCTTGGACGCGGGAGCCAAAAACATTCAGTACTTC. Together with reference TRBV11-3 and TRBJ2-4, the CDR3 gives the full variable domain: EAGVVQSPRYKIIEKKQPVAFWCNPISGHNTLYWYLQNLGQGPELLIRYENEEAVDDSQLPKDRFSAERLKGVDSTLKIQPAELGDSAVYLCASSLDAGAKNIQYFGAGTRLSVL.

This clone was found a few times. As DNA, the CDR3 is TGTGCCAGCAGCTTGGGCAGGGGTGAGGGTGGTTCACCCCTCCACTTT. Translated, it gives CASSLGRGEGGSPLHF. The rearrangement links TRBV7-2 to TRBJ1-6, with a tentative D call TRBD1 (6 bases). The V gene's germline CDR1 is SGHTA and CDR2 FQGNSA. CDR3 length: 16 residues. V lost 3 bases and J 9 bases, leaving 18 bases between the germline ends.

V usage is TRBV10-3 and J usage is TRBJ2-5, with 10 bases aligning to TRBD1. Germline trimming cut 6 bases from V and 1 base from J; bases unmatched to any gene: 5. Germline V CDR1 and CDR2: ENHRY, SYGVKD. This CDR3 contains 15 residues. The CDR3 DNA reads as TGTGCCATCAGCGGACAGGGGGGAACCCAAGAGACCCAGTACTTC. This encodes CAISGQGGTQETQYF.

This chain uses TRBV7-3 with TRBJ2-3, with D possibly called TRBD1 or TRBD2 (7 bases each). The germline gives CDR1 SGHTA, CDR2 FQGTGA. This CDR3 comprises 17 residues. Trimming removed 2 bases at V and 2 bases at J, with 17 bases between. DNA for the CDR3: TGTGCCAGCAGCTTAGCCCCAGGGGGGGGGTACACAGATACGCAGTATTTT. Translating it yields CASSLAPGGGYTDTQYF.

The chain uses TRBV7-6 and TRBJ1-2; 7 nucleotides agree with TRBD1. The V gene's germline CDR1 is SGHVS and CDR2 FNYEAQ. This CDR3 comprises 16 residues. V lost 5 bases to trimming and J lost 8 bases; unmatched junction nucleotides: 17. The CDR3 loop reads CASSPGAGQASRGYTF. The CDR3 DNA reads as TGTGCCAGCAGCCCAGGGGCTGGACAGGCCTCTAGGGGCTACACCTTC. Full variable domain (rest looked up from reference TRBV7-6 and TRBJ1-2): GAGVSQSPRYKVTKRGQDVALRCDPISGHVSLYWYRQALGQGPEFLTYFNYEAQQDKSGLPNDRFSAERPEGSISTLTIQRTEQRDSAMYRCASSPGAGQASRGYTFGSGTRLTVV.